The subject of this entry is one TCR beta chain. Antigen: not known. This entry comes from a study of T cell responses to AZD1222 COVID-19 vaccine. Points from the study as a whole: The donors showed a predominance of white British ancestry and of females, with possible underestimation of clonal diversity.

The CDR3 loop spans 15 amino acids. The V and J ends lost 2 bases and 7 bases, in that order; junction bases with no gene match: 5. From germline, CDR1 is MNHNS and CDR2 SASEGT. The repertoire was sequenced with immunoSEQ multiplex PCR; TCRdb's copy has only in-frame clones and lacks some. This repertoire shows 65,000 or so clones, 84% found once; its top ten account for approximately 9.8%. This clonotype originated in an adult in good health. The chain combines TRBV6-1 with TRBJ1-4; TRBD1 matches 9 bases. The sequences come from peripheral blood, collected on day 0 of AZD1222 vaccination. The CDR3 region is CASSELQGAGEKLFF. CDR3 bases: TGTGCCAGCAGTGAACTACAGGGGGCGGGTGAAAAACTGTTTTTT.